Described below is a single TCR beta chain sequence and its context. This record comes from a study of cytomegalovirus exposure and HLA in healthy donors. The germline CDR1 and CDR2 sequences are WSHSY and SAAADI. The CDR3 loop spans 14 amino acids. Unmatched junction bases numbered 7, after V lost 9 bases and J lost 0 bases. Amplification used 60 Vbeta primers and 13 Jbeta primers. Some clones are missing from TCRdb's copy, which holds only in-frame ones; the method was immunoSEQ multiplex PCR. The data show about 130,000 clones, around 80% seen once. The sequence was obtained from a man aged 25 to 40 in good health and CMV-seronegative. The sequenced sample was PBMCs. The chain uses TRBV10-2 and TRBJ1-2; 7 bases line up with TRBD1. The DNA for the CDR3 is TGCGCCAGTAGGGGGACAGTTTCTAACTATGGCTACACCTTC. This codes for CASRGTVSNYGYTF.